These T cell receptor beta chains were read from a single sample in a study of control samples from healthy donors and cancer patients. Some clones are missing from TCRdb's copy, which holds only in-frame ones; the method was immunoSEQ multiplex PCR. The table includes 170,000 or so clones, approximately 90% detected once. Sequenced sample: blood. Every receptor here comes from a man aged 25-45 years in good health. Each CDR3 is given with its conserved first and last residue. A D gene is named only where the DNA matches it firmly. Clone size is stated in some rows and not others, as once, few, many or a class when expanded.

j_call v_call clone_size d_call cdr3_aa cdr3_nt
TRBJ1-2 TRBV28 - TRBD1 CVVEDRRNYGYTF TGTGTCGTGGAGGACAGGAGGAACTATGGCTACACCTTC
TRBJ2-1 TRBV11-3 - TRBD2 CASSKGLAPYNEQFF TGTGCCAGCAGCAAGGGACTAGCGCCCTACAATGAGCAGTTCTTC
TRBJ2-2 TRBV10-3 - TRBD1 CAIGGQGEVGELFF TGTGCCATCGGGGGACAGGGGGAGGTTGGGGAGCTGTTTTTT
TRBJ1-5 TRBV6-1 - - CASSEVHTSNQPQHF TGTGCCAGCAGTGAAGTGCACACTAGCAATCAGCCCCAGCATTTT
TRBJ2-1 TRBV28 - TRBD2 CASVAGGKFNEQFF TGTGCCAGCGTAGCGGGAGGAAAATTCAATGAGCAGTTCTTC
TRBJ1-5 TRBV27 - TRBD1 CASSSGTDSNQPQHF TGTGCCAGCAGTTCCGGGACAGACAGCAATCAGCCCCAGCATTTT
TRBJ2-7 TRBV30 - TRBD1 CAWSPGQGPYEQYF TGTGCCTGGAGCCCGGGACAGGGTCCCTACGAGCAGTACTTC
TRBJ1-4 TRBV7-3 - - CAIGGRDATNEKLFF TGTGCCATAGGAGGCCGAGATGCAACTAATGAAAAACTGTTTTTT
TRBJ2-1 TRBV12-3/TRBV12-4 - - CASIRGPDNEQFF TGTGCCAGCATCCGTGGGCCGGACAATGAGCAGTTCTTC
TRBJ2-7 TRBV6-2/TRBV6-3 few TRBD1 CASSSSHGTGGYEQYF TGTGCCAGCAGCAGTTCCCACGGGACAGGGGGCTACGAGCAGTACTTC
TRBJ1-2 TRBV9 - - CASSVSVGAYGYTF TGTGCCAGCAGCGTATCAGTTGGGGCCTATGGCTACACCTTC
TRBJ2-3 TRBV2 - - CASSNTIGTQYF TGTGCCAGCAGTAACACCATTGGTACGCAGTATTTT
TRBJ2-7 TRBV6-5 - TRBD1 CASIMTGRTRGEQYF TGTGCCAGCATTATGACAGGGCGTACGAGGGGCGAGCAGTACTTC
TRBJ1-2 TRBV6-2/TRBV6-3 once - CASSPGVYGYTF TGTGCCAGCAGTCCCGGGGTGTATGGCTACACCTTC
TRBJ2-2 TRBV30 - - CAWRRGRNTGELFF TGTGCCTGGAGGAGGGGGAGGAACACCGGGGAGCTGTTTTTT
TRBJ2-7 TRBV18 once - CASSPSSEYEQYF TGTGCCAGCTCGCCCTCTTCAGAATACGAGCAGTACTTC
TRBJ1-4 TRBV18 - - CASSPGEGVLEKLFF TGTGCCAGCTCACCAGGGGAAGGGGTGCTTGAAAAACTGTTTTTT
TRBJ1-1 TRBV6-5 - - CASRLQVSTEAFF TGTGCCAGCAGGCTACAGGTGAGCACTGAAGCTTTCTTT
TRBJ2-5 TRBV5-4 few - CASSPVGVQETQYF TGTGCCAGCAGCCCAGTCGGGGTCCAAGAGACCCAGTACTTC
TRBJ2-3 TRBV20-1 - - CSARIGDTQYF TGCAGTGCTAGAATTGGGGATACGCAGTATTTT
TRBJ2-1 TRBV5-4 - TRBD2 CASSLSGGGTYNEQFF TGTGCCAGCAGCCTCTCCGGCGGGGGAACCTACAATGAGCAGTTCTTC
TRBJ2-7 TRBV28 - - CASSGGDSYEQYF TGTGCCAGCAGCGGGGGCGATTCATACGAGCAGTACTTC
TRBJ1-1 TRBV28 - TRBD1 CASSPLTGVYTEAFF TGTGCCAGCAGCCCTCTGACAGGGGTCTACACTGAAGCTTTCTTT
TRBJ2-2 TRBV10-3 - - CAISERDPTGELFF TGTGCCATCAGTGAAAGGGACCCCACCGGGGAGCTGTTTTTT
TRBJ2-3 TRBV18 - - CASSPPSVGTDTQYF TGTGCCAGCTCACCACCCAGCGTCGGCACAGATACGCAGTATTTT
TRBJ1-4 TRBV6-5 - - CASRSSTGRPFF TGTGCCAGCAGAAGCTCTACGGGAAGGCCGTTTTTT
TRBJ1-1 TRBV7-2 - TRBD1 CASSLAGTGRAFF TGTGCCAGCAGCTTAGCGGGGACAGGGAGAGCTTTCTTT
TRBJ1-1 TRBV10-3 - - CAISDDREAFF TGTGCCATCAGTGACGACAGGGAAGCTTTCTTT
TRBJ1-6 TRBV6-5 - - CASSRAQDSPLHF TGTGCCAGCAGTAGAGCACAGGATTCACCCCTCCACTTT
TRBJ1-3 TRBV5-1 - - CASSLEEQGHSGNTIYF TGCGCCAGCAGCTTGGAGGAACAGGGTCACTCTGGAAACACCATATATTTT
TRBJ1-1 TRBV19 - - CASSIDPTEEQNTEAFF TGTGCCAGTAGTATAGATCCGACGGAGGAACAGAACACTGAAGCTTTCTTT
TRBJ1-5 TRBV28 - TRBD1 CASTTTGLGQPQHF TGTGCCAGCACCACGACAGGGTTGGGACAGCCCCAGCATTTT
TRBJ2-1 TRBV7-9 - TRBD2 CASSLSGNNEQFF TGTGCCAGCAGCTTGAGCGGGAACAATGAGCAGTTCTTC
TRBJ1-1 TRBV6-5 - - CASSYLGEAFF TGTGCCAGCAGTTACTTGGGTGAAGCTTTCTTT
TRBJ2-7 TRBV5-8 - TRBD1 CASSLLTGGYEQYF TGTGCCAGCAGCCTTCTGACAGGGGGCTACGAGCAGTACTTC
TRBJ1-3 TRBV30 - - CAWGPNTIYF TGTGCCTGGGGACCAAACACCATATATTTT